The next 29 T cell receptor beta chains were all read from a single sample in a study of T cells in women clearing cervical HPV infection. Libraries were prepared by immunoSEQ multiplex PCR; TCRdb keeps only in-frame clonotypes and omits some of them. Its table records under 35,000 clones. Input material: blood buffy coat. These receptors were obtained from a woman aged 18 to 75 with a cervical HPV16 infection that either progressed to CIN3+ or cleared (not recorded which).

For this clone: The sequenced fragment ends 3 residues before the CDR3 boundary, so the rest is inferred from the germline J gene. The chain employs TRBV20-1 and TRBJ1-5; tentative D call: TRBD1 (6 bases). The CDR3 is 15 residues long. Trimming removed 6 bases at V and 0 bases at J, with 15 bases between. Germline-derived CDR1 and CDR2 are DFQATT and SNEGSKA (reference sequence). The covered CDR3 bases are TGCAGTGCGCCTACAGGGATAGGTAGCAATCAGCCC. Translation gives CSAPTGIGSNQP. The full CDR3 protein reads CSAPTGIGSNQPQHF.

Details on this clone: The read falls 3 residues short of the CDR3 end, and the missing part is taken from the germline J gene. The gene calls are TRBV11-2 and TRBJ2-7, with TRBD2 identical over 9 bases. Looked up from germline, CDR1 is SGHAT and CDR2 is FQNNGV. The CDR3 loop spans 12 amino acids. Trimming at V came to 10 bases and at J to 5 bases, leaving 6 bases not matched to a gene. CDR3 protein: CANRASGDEQYF. CDR3 DNA, as far as it was read: TGTGCCAACAGGGCTAGCGGGGACGAG.

The chain's CDR3 is CASSLGGGAQETQYF. CDR3 DNA (partial): TGTGCCAGCAGCTTAGGCGGGGGGGCCCAAGAGACC. The rearrangement uses TRBV7-2 and TRBJ2-5, with 9 bases fitting TRBD2. The read finishes 3 residues shy of the CDR3 end, and the germline J gene is used to complete it. This CDR3 has 15 amino acids. The ends lost 1 base at V and 1 base at J; junction bases unmatched: 1. The germline gives CDR1 SGHTA, CDR2 FQGNSA.

For this clone: The sequenced fragment ends 3 residues before the CDR3 boundary, so the rest is inferred from the germline J gene. The chain combines TRBV12-5 with TRBJ1-2, with 12 bases lining up with TRBD1. Germline-derived CDR1 and CDR2 are LGHNT and FRNRAP. With V trimmed by 5 bases and J by 0 bases, 4 bases remained unmatched. CDR3 length equals 16 residues. The CDR3 spells CASGRDRGRANYGYTF. CDR3 bases read: TGTGCTAGTGGTAGGGACAGGGGGCGAGCTAACTATGGC.

About this clone: The read comes to an end 3 residues before the CDR3 does, leaving the germline J gene to fill in the end. The chain has TRBV5-8 and TRBJ1-5, with D tentatively TRBD1 (5 bases). Germline-derived CDR1 and CDR2 are SGHTS and YDEGEE. This CDR3 comprises 14 residues. Trimming left V 4 bases short and J 5 bases short, with 13 bases between. CDR3 residues: CASSARTKYQPQHF. CDR3 bases read: TGTGCCAGCAGCGCGCGGACAAAGTATCAGCCC.

Worth noting for this clone: The read comes to an end 3 residues before the CDR3 does, leaving the germline J gene to fill in the end. This sequence joins TRBV7-3 and TRBJ2-7; 9 bases line up with TRBD1. The CDR3 spans 14 residues. Per the germline V gene, CDR1 is SGHTA and CDR2 is FQGTGA. V gave up 5 bases and J gave up 3 bases; unmatched junction bases: 5. CDR3 bases read: TGTGCCAGCAGCCCCGGGACAGGGAACTACGAG. Encoded protein: CASSPGTGNYE. The entire CDR3 reads CASSPGTGNYEQYF.

In the case of this clone: The read finishes 3 residues shy of the CDR3 end, and the germline J gene is used to complete it. The V and J genes are TRBV18 and TRBJ2-5, with unresolved D. Germline CDR1 KGHSH, CDR2 LQKENI. V lost 2 bases, J lost 2 bases, and 9 bases lay in between. The CDR3 sequence is 14 residues long. The CDR3 bases that were read are TGTGCCAGCTCACCAAGGGTACAGCAAGAGACC. It encodes CASSPRVQQET. The entire CDR3 protein is CASSPRVQQETQYF.

About this clone itself: The CDR3 end falls 3 residues outside the read, so it is completed with the germline J gene. The V gene is TRBV30, the J gene TRBJ1-6; D is unresolved. Germline V gene data show CDR1 as GTSNPN and CDR2 as SVGIG (reference sequence). V was cut by 2 bases and J by 2 bases, with 13 bases left in between. The CDR3 is made up of 16 amino acids. The covered CDR3 bases are TGTGCCTGGAGTTCGTCTGGCCGCACCTATAATTCACCC. As protein: CAWSSSGRTYNSP. The whole CDR3 protein is CAWSSSGRTYNSPLHF.

As regards this clone: The read terminates 3 residues before the CDR3 end, so the remaining end is supplied by the germline J gene. The gene calls are TRBV20-1 and TRBJ1-1, with D maybe TRBD1 (6 bases). V was pared by 4 bases and J by 1 base, with 10 bases between. Germline V gene sequence: CDR1 DFQATT, CDR2 SNEGSKA (reference sequence). This CDR3 region has 13 residues. The CDR3 DNA, read in part, is TGCAGTGCTATAAGGGACAAGAACACTGAA. The encoded protein is CSAIRDKNTE. The complete CDR3 reads CSAIRDKNTEAFF.

A remark on this clone: Read coverage stops 3 residues before the CDR3 terminus; the germline J gene supplies the remainder. The rearrangement uses TRBV2 and TRBJ2-3; 14 bases line up with TRBD2. The V and J ends lost 6 bases and 3 bases, in that order; junction bases with no gene match: 2. CDR1 and CDR2 (germline): SNHLY, FYNNEI. The CDR3 sequence is 15 residues long. The covered CDR3 bases are TGTGCCAGCAGATGGACTAGCGGGGGGACAGATACG. Its translation is CASRWTSGGTDT. The whole CDR3 region reads CASRWTSGGTDTQYF.

Concerning this clone itself: Coverage ceases 3 residues before the CDR3 finishes, and the germline J gene fills in the end. The gene calls are TRBV11-2 and TRBJ2-7, with D unclear. Trimming stripped 4 bases from V and 1 base from J, with 14 bases between. The CDR3 length is 15 residues. Germline assignment: CDR1 SGHAT and CDR2 FQNNGV. The CDR3 here is CASSSAGSLSYEQYF. Incomplete CDR3 DNA: TGTGCCAGCAGCTCGGCCGGGTCCCTATCCTACGAG.

About this clone itself: The DNA ends 3 residues before the CDR3 does, and the rest of the CDR3 is filled in from the germline J gene. The rearrangement uses TRBV10-3 and TRBJ2-3; 16 bases align to TRBD2. Germline lookup yields CDR1 ENHRY and CDR2 SYGVKD. V was pared by 3 bases and J by 8 bases, with 8 bases of the junction left unmatched. The CDR3 has 17 residues. Partial CDR3 DNA: TGTGCCATCAGTGAACCGGGACTAGCGGGGGGGCCGGGTACG. Translated, it gives CAISEPGLAGGPGT. In full, the CDR3 reads CAISEPGLAGGPGTQYF.

Points on this clone: The read is 3 residues too short to cover the CDR3 end, so that end is filled in from the germline J gene. This rearrangement joins TRBV11-2 to TRBJ1-1; D might be TRBD1 (5 bases). Trimming stripped 5 bases from V and 7 bases from J, with 11 bases between. Germline assignment: CDR1 SGHAT and CDR2 FQNNGV. The CDR3 is made up of 12 amino acids. This CDR3 is CASSTTVIEAFF. CDR3 bases read: TGTGCCAGCAGCACGACAGTGATTGAA.

The CDR3: CASSDPSTDDTQYF. The covered CDR3 bases are TGTGCCAGCAGCGACCCCTCGACAGACGATACG. J is TRBJ2-3 and V is TRBV7-3; weak D call: TRBD1 (5 bases). The CDR3 end lies 3 residues beyond the end of the read and is filled in from the germline J gene. Trimming took off 5 bases at V and 6 bases at J, with 15 bases between the two ends. The CDR3 extends over 14 amino acids. Germline values: CDR1 SGHTA, CDR2 FQGTGA.

Note on this clone: Coverage ceases 3 residues before the CDR3 finishes, and the germline J gene fills in the end. The rearrangement links TRBV4-1 to TRBJ2-7; the D gene is possibly TRBD2 (6 bases). In germline, CDR1 is MGHRA, CDR2 YSYEKL. This CDR3 has 14 residues. Trimming cost V 0 bases and J 5 bases, with 11 bases left between them. Incomplete CDR3 DNA: TGCGCCAGCAGCCAAGAAATACGCGGGGACGAG. Translated, it gives CASSQEIRGDE. The entire CDR3 is CASSQEIRGDEQYF.

Turning to this clone: The read terminates 3 residues before the CDR3 end, so the remaining end is supplied by the germline J gene. V is TRBV28 and J is TRBJ1-2, with D possibly being TRBD1 (5 bases). With 6 bases removed from V and 7 bases from J, the gap between germline ends came to 18 bases. CDR1 MDHEN and CDR2 SYDVKM come from the germline V gene. The CDR3 loop spans 14 amino acids. The CDR3 reads CASRPPRVLVGYTF. The CDR3 DNA, read in part, is TGTGCCAGCAGGCCGCCCAGGGTTTTGGTTGGC.

As regards this clone: The read falls 3 residues short of the CDR3 end, and the missing part is taken from the germline J gene. The chain employs TRBV30 and TRBJ2-7; TRBD2 might be the D (5 bases). V lost 3 bases and J lost 6, with 15 bases in between. Germline CDR1 is GTSNPN and CDR2 is SVGIG (reference sequence). The CDR3 sequence is 13 residues long. The CDR3 sequence: CAWRGVIRGEQYF. The DNA read from the CDR3 is TGTGCCTGGAGGGGTGTAATCCGGGGCGAG.

About this clone itself: From the germline J gene comes the end of the CDR3, since the read stops 3 residues before it. V gene TRBV5-1 combines with J gene TRBJ2-2; maybe TRBD1 (5 bases). The V end lost 3 bases, the J end lost 0 bases, and 12 bases lay between the germline ends. The germline V gene has CDR1 SGHRS and CDR2 YFSETQ. This CDR3 spans 16 amino acids. The sequenced part of the CDR3 DNA is TGCGCCAGCAGCTGGCAGGGAATCGCGAACACCGGGGAG. It specifies CASSWQGIANTGE. The full CDR3 protein is CASSWQGIANTGELFF.

Concerning this clone itself: The CDR3 end is not reached by the read, which stops 3 residues before it; the germline J gene fills it in. The V and J genes are TRBV5-1 and TRBJ1-2, with D unresolved. V dropped 4 bases and J dropped 7 bases, with 14 bases sitting between them. The CDR3 length is 13 residues. Germline CDR1 SGHRS, CDR2 YFSETQ. Incomplete CDR3 DNA: TGCGCCAGCAGCAGTCCAGACCCGGGTGGC. Its protein product is CASSSPDPGG. From start to end, the CDR3 is CASSSPDPGGYTF. The full variable domain, its missing parts supplied by reference TRBV5-1 and TRBJ1-2, is KAGVTQTPRYLIKTRGQQVTLSCSPISGHRSVSWYQQTPGQGLQFLFEYFSETQRNKGNFPGRFSGRQFSNSRSEMNVSTLELGDSALYLCASSSPDPGGYTFGSGTRLTVV.

About this clone: The CDR3 end lies 3 residues beyond the end of the read and is filled in from the germline J gene. The genes are TRBV5-4 and TRBJ1-2, with D tentatively TRBD1 (6 bases). Germline assignment: CDR1 SGHNT and CDR2 YYREEE (reference sequence). The CDR3 has 12 amino acids. Trimming removed 8 bases at V and 5 bases at J, with 13 bases between. CDR3 loop: CASTGTEYGYTF. CDR3 DNA (partial): TGTGCCAGTACAGGGACCGAGTATGGC.

On this clone itself: The sequenced fragment ends 3 residues before the CDR3 boundary, so the rest is inferred from the germline J gene. This chain joins TRBV10-3 and TRBJ2-3; D is uncertain. V shed 7 bases and J shed 2 bases, with 7 bases lying between them. The germline gives CDR1 ENHRY, CDR2 SYGVKD. The CDR3 runs to 12 residues. CDR3 sequence: CAIKGDTDTQYF. The sequenced CDR3 bases are TGTGCCATCAAGGGCGACACAGATACG.

This clone is identified as medium-sized (0.01 to 0.1%) from frequency. The CDR3 is cut off 3 residues early in the read; its end comes from the germline J gene. The chain joins TRBV20-1 to TRBJ2-7; TRBD1 agrees at 9 bases. Germline lookup yields CDR1 DFQATT and CDR2 SNEGSKA (reference sequence). The CDR3 is made up of 15 amino acids. Trimming cost V 1 base and J 2 bases; bases outside gene matches: 6. The DNA read from the CDR3 is TGCAGTGCTAGAGGCGACAGGGGGGTACCCTACGAG. Residues: CSARGDRGVPYE. The whole CDR3 reads CSARGDRGVPYEQYF.

Comment on this clone: The CDR3 end lies 3 residues beyond the end of the read and is filled in from the germline J gene. The V call is TRBV10-2, the J call TRBJ1-2, with D perhaps TRBD1 (6 bases). The length of the CDR3 is 18 residues. The germline CDR1 and CDR2 sequences are WSHSY and SAAADI. Trimming stripped 0 bases from V and 7 bases from J, with 24 bases between. The CDR3 region is CASSESSPQGGVWSGYTF. The CDR3 DNA, read in part, is TGCGCCAGCAGTGAGTCTTCCCCCCAAGGGGGAGTTTGGTCTGGC.

Points on this clone: Read sequence stops 3 residues before the CDR3 end, and the germline J gene provides the missing end. V and J are TRBV19 and TRBJ1-1; 7 nucleotides align to TRBD1. The CDR3 is 14 amino acids. Germline V gene lookup returns CDR1 LNHDA and CDR2 SQIVND (reference sequence). This CDR3 reads CASSAGQGGYEAFF. CDR3 bases read: TGTGCCAGTAGCGCCGGGCAGGGGGGATACGAG.

As regards this clone: The CDR3 is cut off 3 residues early in the read; its end comes from the germline J gene. This chain uses TRBV19 with TRBJ1-2; 8 nucleotides agree with TRBD1. With V trimmed by 2 bases and J by 4 bases, 6 bases remained unmatched. Germline V lookup: CDR1 LNHDA, CDR2 SQIVND (reference sequence). This CDR3 is built from 15 residues. CDR3 protein: CASSITGGDSYGYTF. The CDR3 bases that were read are TGTGCCAGTAGTATAACAGGGGGGGACAGCTATGGC. Variable domain in full (rest from reference TRBV19 and TRBJ1-2): DGGITQSPKYLFRKEGQNVTLSCEQNLNHDAMYWYRQDPGQGLRLIYYSQIVNDFQKGDIAEGYSVSREKKESFPLTVTSAQKNPTAFYLCASSITGGDSYGYTFGSGTRLTVV.

Note on this clone: The read ends 3 residues before the CDR3 terminus; that terminus is restored from the germline J gene. The rearrangement uses TRBV20-1 and TRBJ2-3; TRBD2 matches 11 bases. CDR3 length equals 15 residues. The V and J ends lost 5 bases and 2 bases, in that order; junction bases with no gene match: 6. Germline values: CDR1 DFQATT, CDR2 SNEGSKA (reference sequence). CDR3 residues: CSAPRGLAATDTQYF. The sequenced CDR3 bases are TGCAGTGCTCCCCGGGGACTAGCGGCCACAGATACG.

As regards this clone: From the germline J gene comes the end of the CDR3, since the read stops 3 residues before it. This chain joins TRBV3-1 (or the pseudogene TRBV3-2) and TRBJ1-6, with TRBD1 identical over 7 bases. J was trimmed by 8 bases and V by 1 base; bases with no gene match: 5. Germline loops: CDR1 LGHDT, CDR2 YNNKEL (reference sequence). The CDR3 runs 15 residues. The sequenced CDR3 bases are TGTGCCAGCAGCCAAGTTTACAGGGGTTATTCACCC. This gives the protein CASSQVYRGYSP. The complete CDR3 protein is CASSQVYRGYSPLHF.

Concerning this clone itself: The read terminates 3 residues before the CDR3 end, so the remaining end is supplied by the germline J gene. V usage is TRBV5-1 and J usage is TRBJ2-2, with D possibly being TRBD2 (6 bases). CDR1 SGHRS and CDR2 YFSETQ come from the germline V gene. Between the trimmed V and J ends, which lost 5 bases and 0 bases, there was a span of 14 bases. This CDR3 region has 16 residues. Partial CDR3 DNA: TGCGCCAGCAGAATTGGTCCGGGGGCGAACACCGGGGAG. It yields the protein CASRIGPGANTGE. The whole CDR3 sequence reads CASRIGPGANTGELFF.

Remarks on this clone: The missing CDR3 end, 3 residues past where the read stops, is filled in from the germline J gene. The gene calls are TRBV20-1 and TRBJ2-3; D is perhaps TRBD2 (6 bases). The germline CDR1 and CDR2 sequences are DFQATT and SNEGSKA (reference sequence). The V and J ends lost 0 bases and 3 bases respectively, with 16 bases between them. The CDR3 contains 16 residues. The CDR3 bases that were read are TGCAGTGCTAGAGATCAGGTAGCGGCGGTAACAGATACG. Its protein is CSARDQVAAVTDT. The CDR3, in full, reads CSARDQVAAVTDTQYF.